The 7 T cell receptor beta chains below come from one sample, sequenced in a study of low-dose radiotherapy and immunotherapy resistance in tumors. Alpha- and beta-chain coverage of first-strand cDNA came from TRAV- and TRBV-specific primers. Over roughly 19 PCR cycles, TCRs were amplified from a constant-region primer and V-primer adapter. A single record per CDR3 protein comes from TCRdb applying MiXCR to the reads. The sample includes around 84,000 distinct CDR3 sequences, around a sixth seen only once; the top ten take approximately 1.3%. Described time point: after trial treatment. Described treatment: LDRT plus nivolumab, ipilimumab, low-dose cyclophosphamide and aspirin (RACIN trial). Here the sequenced sample was PBMCs, taken after low-dose radiotherapy plus immunotherapy. These receptors were taken from a male donor with prostate cancer.

This clonotype was seen many times. This sequence joins TRBV28 and TRBJ2-1; 8 nucleotides line up with TRBD2. V dropped 6 bases and J dropped 2; count of bases not matched to a gene: 9. This CDR3 is built from 16 residues. Germline CDR1 and CDR2: MDHEN and SYDVKM. CDR3: CASSPSGGAPYNEQFF. The CDR3 DNA sequence: TGTGCCAGCAGCCCCTCGGGAGGGGCACCCTACAATGAGCAGTTCTTC.

This clonotype was found many times. V is TRBV29-1 and J is TRBJ1-1; TRBD1 matches at 8 bases. This CDR3 spans 14 amino acids. The junction had 11 bases not matched to a gene; V was cut back by 6 bases and J by 5 bases. Germline loops: CDR1 SQVTM, CDR2 ANQGSEA. CDR3 coding DNA: TGCAGCGTGGACTACGGACAGGGCAAGACTGAAGCTTTCTTT. Encoded protein: CSVDYGQGKTEAFF. The full variable domain, rest sourced from reference TRBV29-1 and TRBJ1-1, is SAVISQKPSRDICQRGTSLTIQCQVDSQVTMMFWYRQQPGQSLTLIATANQGSEATYESGFVIDKFPISRPNLTFSTLTVSNMSPEDSSIYLCSVDYGQGKTEAFFGQGTRLTVV.

In its sample, this clonotype was seen many times. This chain uses TRBV19 with TRBJ2-7, with 7 bases fitting TRBD1. The germline V gene has CDR1 LNHDA and CDR2 SQIVND (reference sequence). J gave up 0 bases and V 5 bases, and 4 bases lay outside the gene matches. The CDR3 is made up of 14 amino acids. CDR3 protein: CASSAWDSSYEQYF. The CDR3 DNA reads as TGTGCCAGTAGTGCATGGGACAGCTCCTACGAGCAGTACTTC.

This clonotype was detected a few times. J is TRBJ2-3 and V is TRBV5-6, with 16 bases aligning to TRBD2. J gave up 2 bases and V 4 bases, and 4 bases lay outside the gene matches. This CDR3 spans 17 amino acids. Germline CDR1 is SGHDT and CDR2 is YYEEEE. The CDR3 spells CASSSGTSGRATDTQYF. CDR3 nucleotide sequence: TGTGCCAGCAGCAGCGGGACTAGCGGGAGGGCCACAGATACGCAGTATTTT.

This clonotype was seen ten or more times. The V call is TRBV7-2, the J call TRBJ2-5; the D gene is possibly TRBD2 (7 bases). The ends were cut back, 1 base at V and 1 base at J, with 10 bases in the middle. Germline V gene data show CDR1 as SGHTA and CDR2 as FQGNSA. The CDR3 spans 15 residues. CDR3 in DNA: TGTGCCAGCAGCTTAGGGGGAGGGGGCCAAGAGACCCAGTACTTC. It codes for CASSLGGGGQETQYF.

The chain employs TRBV7-8 and TRBJ2-1; TRBD2 aligns across 13 bases. The CDR3 is made up of 19 amino acids. The germline gives CDR1 SGHVS, CDR2 FQNEAQ. V gave up 5 bases and J gave up 6 bases; unmatched junction bases: 16. In DNA, the CDR3 is TGTGCCAGCAGCGGACTAGCGGGAGTTTTCTCGTTGATCGCCAATGAGCAGTTCTTC. Protein: CASSGLAGVFSLIANEQFF.

A word on this clonotype: Given a far larger clone just one base away, this is likely a sequencing read error. The V call is TRBV5-1, the J call TRBJ2-7; 8 bases are a match to TRBD1. This CDR3 spans 16 amino acids. Germline V gives CDR1 SGHRS, CDR2 YFSETQ. CDR3 nucleotide sequence: TGTGCCAGCAGCTTCGGAACAGGGGGGTCCTACAATGAGCAGTACTTC. Its protein product is CASSFGTGGSYNEQYF.